This TCR beta chain was captured in a study of glioma-infiltrating T cells. Study conclusions and caveats: Gliomas, especially low-grade, showed above-expected tissue-blood divergence; non-neoplastic patients showed below. Tissue and blood shared very few CDR3 sequences.

Using RNA template, CDR3s of TCR alpha and beta were amplified with iRepertoire arm-PCR. TCRdb processed the multiplex PCR reads anew with MiXCR; each CDR3 protein has one entry. The top ten clones hold roughly 37% of a sample with some 99,000 distinct CDR3 sequences, approximately 26% of them seen once. This clonotype has more than one count but fewer than ten. The target antigen is unknown. Sequences were obtained from glioma tissue, nonneoplastic brain tissue, or PBMCs (not recorded which). This TCR was sampled from a human donor with low-grade glioma or glioblastoma, undergoing nonglioma brain surgery, or in good health (not recorded which).

The CDR3 coding sequence is TGCAGCGTTGCCGAAGCAGATACGCAGTATTTT. This sequence encodes CSVAEADTQYF. The chain carries TRBV29-1 and TRBJ2-3, with D hard to call. V was pared by 4 bases and J by 4 bases, with 6 bases between. Germline V gives CDR1 SQVTM, CDR2 ANQGSEA. This CDR3 contains 11 residues.